The rows below give T cell receptor beta chains drawn from one sample of a study of molecular identifiers for immune sequencing clone quantification. TCRdb reanalysed the PCR reads using MiXCR and keeps one entry per CDR3 protein. The sample has some 93,000 distinct CDR3 sequences, roughly 21% seen once; the top ten hold more than 1%. The sample consisted of naive CD8+ T cells from blood, with Jurkat cell RNA spiked in. The receptors here all came from a human donor in good health. Some libraries in this study had Jurkat cell RNA spiked in. CDR3s include the opening cysteine and the closing phenylalanine or tryptophan. D genes are given only for firm matches. Clone sizes are given selectively: once, few, many, or a class where the clone is expanded.

clone_size | d_call | j_call | v_call | cdr3_aa | cdr3_nt
many | NA | TRBJ2-3 | TRBV7-9 | CASSSPTSNTDTQYF | TGTGCCAGCAGCTCCCCCACCTCGAACACAGATACGCAGTATTTT
few | TRBD1 | TRBJ2-2 | TRBV4-1 | CASGGTGAATGELFF | TGCGCCAGCGGAGGGACAGGGGCCGCCACCGGGGAGCTGTTTTTT
NA | NA | TRBJ1-1 | TRBV18 | CASSPTRNTEAFF | TGTGCCAGCTCACCCACAAGGAACACTGAAGCTTTCTTT
few | NA | TRBJ1-2 | TRBV4-3 | CASSQGRGILYGYTF | TGCGCCAGCAGCCAAGGGCGGGGGATTCTTTATGGCTACACCTTC
many | NA | TRBJ2-5 | TRBV7-7 | CASSPDGGGATQYF | TGTGCTAGCAGCCCCGATGGGGGCGGAGCGACCCAGTACTTC
few | NA | TRBJ1-1 | TRBV12-3/TRBV12-4 | CASSLALGAGTEAFF | TGTGCCAGCAGTTTAGCGCTAGGGGCTGGCACTGAAGCTTTCTTT
many | TRBD2 | TRBJ2-7 | TRBV6-6 | CASSPASGVYEQYF | TGTGCCAGCAGCCCGGCTAGCGGGGTCTACGAGCAGTACTTC
many | NA | TRBJ1-5 | TRBV4-1 | CASSQDTGYQPQHF | TGCGCCAGCAGCCAAGATACAGGGTATCAGCCCCAGCATTTT
NA | TRBD1 | TRBJ2-7 | TRBV27 | CASRTGQGAGEQYF | TGTGCCAGCAGAACGGGACAGGGGGCCGGCGAGCAGTACTTC
NA | NA | TRBJ2-3 | TRBV11-2 | CASSSTVGGTDTQYF | TGTGCCAGCAGCTCTACCGTGGGCGGCACAGATACGCAGTATTTT
NA | TRBD1 | TRBJ1-2 | TRBV27 | CASSVDRGGGYTF | TGTGCCAGCAGTGTAGACAGGGGGGGAGGCTACACCTTC
many | NA | TRBJ1-1 | TRBV13 | CASSLEQGNTEAFF | TGTGCCAGCAGCTTAGAACAGGGAAACACTGAAGCTTTCTTT
NA | TRBD1 | TRBJ2-7 | TRBV6-6 | CASSLSGGGYEQYF | TGTGCCAGCAGCCTGTCAGGGGGCGGCTACGAGCAGTACTTC
NA | NA | TRBJ2-2 | TRBV27 | CASRLGRAGTGELFF | TGTGCCAGCAGGTTGGGCAGGGCGGGCACCGGGGAGCTGTTTTTT
few | NA | TRBJ1-6 | TRBV5-4 | CASSLGGWDGPASPLHF | TGTGCCAGCAGCTTGGGTGGCTGGGACGGTCCCGCCTCACCCCTCCACTTT
many | NA | TRBJ1-1 | TRBV5-6 | CASSLGWLMGAVNTEAFF | TGTGCCAGCAGCTTGGGGTGGTTGATGGGCGCTGTGAACACTGAAGCTTTCTTT
many | NA | TRBJ2-7 | TRBV4-1 | CASSLHSGGTYEQYF | TGCGCCAGCAGCCTCCATTCGGGCGGAACCTACGAGCAGTACTTC
few | NA | TRBJ1-3 | TRBV4-1 | CASSQGEGISPDSGNTIYF | TGCGCCAGCAGCCAAGGGGAGGGGATCTCACCCGACTCTGGAAACACCATATATTTT
NA | NA | TRBJ1-6 | TRBV27 | CASRSLAGRRDSPLHF | TGTGCCAGCAGGTCTCTGGCAGGGCGGAGAGATTCACCCCTCCACTTT
NA | NA | TRBJ2-7 | TRBV5-6 | CASSVQLNYEQYF | TGTGCCAGCAGTGTACAGCTAAACTACGAGCAGTACTTC
many | NA | TRBJ2-5 | TRBV4-3 | CASSQDPGLNSQETQYF | TGCGCCAGCAGCCAAGATCCTGGACTAAATTCACAAGAGACCCAGTACTTC
NA | TRBD2 | TRBJ2-5 | TRBV13 | CASSLGLARETQYF | TGTGCCAGCAGCTTGGGACTAGCACGTGAGACCCAGTACTTC
many | TRBD1 | TRBJ2-2 | TRBV27 | CASSLGQATPGELFF | TGTGCCAGCAGTTTGGGACAGGCAACACCCGGGGAGCTGTTTTTT
many | TRBD1 | TRBJ2-7 | TRBV10-3 | CAAAAGTGYEQYF | TGTGCCGCAGCCGCCGGGACAGGGTACGAGCAGTACTTC
many | NA | TRBJ2-3 | TRBV4-3 | CASSQVTGRAAGTGTDTQYF | TGCGCCAGCAGCCAAGTAACCGGGCGGGCCGCGGGCACTGGCACAGATACGCAGTATTTT
few | TRBD1 | TRBJ2-1 | TRBV27 | CASSSFRGLGSYNEQFF | TGTGCCAGCAGTTCATTCAGGGGGCTGGGCTCCTACAATGAGCAGTTCTTC